The rows below give T cell receptor beta chains drawn from one sample of a study of identical twins. TCRdb itself ran the 5' RACE reads through MiXCR, one entry per CDR3 protein. The data contain a few hundred thousand distinct CDR3 sequences, 15% of them singletons. These same records also appear under a second study, on yellow fever vaccine responses in identical twins.

The source material was CD4+ T cells sorted from blood. These receptors were collected from a woman between 18 and 29 years old in good health. The CDR3 runs from the conserved cysteine through the conserved F or W.

len,v_gene,j_gene,CDR3aa
16,TRBV5-1,TRBJ2-5,CASSFGTSHQGETQYF
16,TRBV18,TRBJ2-1,CASSPLFAGEDNEQFF
14,TRBV20-1,TRBJ2-1,CSARALGSYNEQFF
17,TRBV4-2,TRBJ2-1,CASSQELIGLAYNEQFF
16,TRBV7-8,TRBJ2-6,CASSPDRADGANVLTF
14,TRBV2,TRBJ2-7,CASSFPGSPYEQYF
17,TRBV4-1,TRBJ2-6,CASSGGLSSSGANVLTF
13,TRBV15,TRBJ2-5,CATSRDQRETQYF
10,TRBV29-1,TRBJ2-1,CSVQHNEQFF
16,TRBV28,TRBJ1-1,CASSLFVGGFHTEAFF
13,TRBV2,TRBJ2-5,CASSVGLVETQYF
17,TRBV5-1,TRBJ2-5,CASSLSPPAGVQETQYF
13,TRBV5-1,TRBJ1-2,CASSGTGGEGYTF
12,TRBV20-1,TRBJ2-3,CSGQESTDTQYF
17,TRBV3-1,TRBJ2-5,CATSLGTSGRWRETQYF
13,TRBV15,TRBJ1-1,CATSRQWNTEAFF
20,TRBV4-2,TRBJ2-1,CASSQAGLAGGISSYNEQFF
16,TRBV15,TRBJ1-6,CATSRASTGVNSPLHF
14,TRBV6-1,TRBJ2-6,CAVRGDSGANVLTF
14,TRBV5-1,TRBJ1-1,CASSLDFANTEAFF
14,TRBV28,TRBJ2-5,CASSSPGGRETQYF
16,TRBV11-3,TRBJ2-1,CASSLEGTSVYNEQFF
16,TRBV4-1,TRBJ2-7,CASSHSPGLSSYEQYF
15,TRBV2,TRBJ2-2,CASSGQLTNTGELFF
14,TRBV29-1,TRBJ1-1,CSVAGAISGTEAFF
13,TRBV7-2,TRBJ2-1,CASRLIGGNEQFF
17,TRBV12-3/TRBV12-4,TRBJ2-5,CASSPARPGQGEETQYF
19,TRBV24-1,TRBJ2-2,CATSDLSSTGGKNTGELFF
15,TRBV7-2,TRBJ2-3,CASSASKLSTDTQYF
13,TRBV20-1,TRBJ1-1,CSARDSLTGLAFF
11,TRBV20-1,TRBJ2-5,CSARMEETQYF
18,TRBV20-1,TRBJ2-2,CSARDLSSVAGSTGELFF
11,TRBV29-1,TRBJ2-1,CSVEGVQGSFF
13,TRBV5-1,TRBJ2-5,CASRGTTQETQYF